A single sample gave rise to the 22 T cell receptor beta chains below, sequenced in a study of T-cell reconstitution after alpha-beta-depleted transplantation in children. Library preparation (for TCRbeta) was performed with unique molecular identifiers. TCRdb processed the PCR reads anew with MiXCR; each CDR3 protein has one entry. The sample consists of 250,000 to 300,000 distinct CDR3 sequences, 9.9% of them appearing once. The sample here was PBMCs from the stem cell graft donor, taken from the stem cell graft. The receptor set was obtained from a human donor who donated a stem cell graft to a child with SCID.

This chain links TRBV11-2 with TRBJ2-2, with 8 bases that match TRBD2. V trimming: 5 bases; J trimming: 6 bases; junction bases outside the gene matches: 5. The CDR3 has 14 residues. Germline V gene sequence: CDR1 SGHAT, CDR2 FQNNGV. Here the CDR3 reads CASSAGLAPGELFF. CDR3 nucleotide sequence: TGTGCCAGCAGCGCCGGACTAGCTCCCGGGGAGCTGTTTTTT.

J is TRBJ1-5 and V is TRBV5-5; D remains unclear. Per the germline V gene, CDR1 is SGHKS and CDR2 is YYEKEE (reference sequence). The CDR3 is 16 residues long. Trimming pared 4 bases from V and 1 base from J, leaving 15 bases between. The CDR3 DNA reads as TGTGCCAGCAGCCTGTTGTTGACGTCGAGCAATCAGCCCCAGCATTTT. Translation: CASSLLLTSSNQPQHF.

The chain joins TRBV29-1 to TRBJ2-7; perhaps TRBD1 as D (5 bases). Trimming shortened V by 6 bases and J by 8 bases, and 17 bases separated the two germline ends. In germline, CDR1 is SQVTM, CDR2 ANQGSEA. The CDR3 is made up of 12 amino acids. The CDR3: CSVPWGREQQYF. In DNA form, the CDR3 reads TGCAGCGTCCCTTGGGGCAGGGAACAGCAGTACTTC.

V is TRBV4-1 and J is TRBJ1-2; D unresolved. The V gene lost 3 bases and the J gene lost 0 bases, with 11 bases spanning the gap. Per germline, CDR1 MGHRA and CDR2 YSYEKL. This CDR3 contains 15 residues. The CDR3 DNA sequence: TGCGCCAGCAGCCAGCTTGAGACTGCTAACTATGGCTACACCTTC. This encodes CASSQLETANYGYTF.

This clonotype showed up just a few times. The chain joins TRBV5-1 to TRBJ2-3, with 7 bases aligning to TRBD1. The germline gives CDR1 SGHRS, CDR2 YFSETQ. This CDR3 comprises 13 residues. The V segment lost 2 bases and the J segment 4 bases; nucleotides outside the gene matches: 1. The CDR3 DNA sequence: TGCGCCAGCAGCTTTGACAGGGCAGATACGCAGTATTTT. Translated, it gives CASSFDRADTQYF.

This clonotype was detected many times. The V gene is TRBV12-3 or TRBV12-4, the J gene TRBJ2-3; D is unresolved. V was pared by 5 bases and J by 5 bases, with 11 bases between. This CDR3 spans 13 amino acids. CDR3 nucleotide sequence: TGTGCCAGCAGTAGCCGACGTGGAGATACGCAGTATTTT. It encodes CASSSRRGDTQYF.

In this sample, this clonotype turned up many times. The chain combines TRBV12-3 or TRBV12-4 with TRBJ2-3; no definite D call. The length of the CDR3 is 13 residues. V was clipped by 1 base and J by 5 bases, with 7 bases between them. The CDR3 loop is CASSLVLRDTQYF. The CDR3 bases are TGTGCCAGCAGTTTAGTGCTGCGAGATACGCAGTATTTT.

There are many counts of this clonotype. This chain connects TRBV27 to TRBJ2-2; D may correspond to TRBD1 or TRBD2 (5 bases each). The length of the CDR3 is 14 residues. V was cut by 3 bases and J by 3 bases, with 8 bases left in between. CDR1 MNHEY and CDR2 SMNVEV come from the germline V gene (reference sequence). The CDR3 protein is CASSFLGDTGELFF. Written as DNA, the CDR3 is TGTGCCAGCAGTTTTTTGGGGGACACCGGGGAGCTGTTTTTT.

This chain links TRBV10-3 with TRBJ2-7, with 9 bases that match TRBD1. Germline-derived CDR1 and CDR2 are ENHRY and SYGVKD. The CDR3 has 14 amino acids. Trimming at V came to 0 bases and at J to 7 bases, leaving 4 bases not matched to a gene. This CDR3 reads CAISESDRGGEQYF. Written as DNA, the CDR3 is TGTGCCATCAGTGAGTCGGACAGGGGAGGTGAGCAGTACTTC.

This clonotype was counted a few times. The gene calls are TRBV12-3 or TRBV12-4 and TRBJ2-1, with D perhaps being TRBD1 or TRBD2 (5 bases each). Trimming took off 3 bases at V and 12 bases at J, with 6 bases between the two ends. This CDR3 is built from 10 residues. CDR3 nucleotide sequence: TGTGCCAGCAGTTTGGGACGGCAGTTCTTC. This encodes CASSLGRQFF.

The J gene is TRBJ1-2, the V gene TRBV4-1; D is perhaps TRBD1 (5 bases). Trimming stripped 2 bases from V and 2 bases from J, with 12 bases between. The CDR3 sequence is 15 residues long. CDR1 is MGHRA and CDR2 is YSYEKL in the germline V gene. CDR3 sequence: CASSQPQDTNYGYTF. CDR3 coding DNA: TGCGCCAGCAGCCAACCACAGGATACAAACTATGGCTACACCTTC.

This clonotype has more than one count but fewer than ten. The V call is TRBV29-1, the J call TRBJ1-6; D unresolved. V shed 7 bases and J shed 3 bases, with 10 bases lying between them. The CDR3 is made up of 13 amino acids. In germline, CDR1 is SQVTM, CDR2 ANQGSEA. The CDR3 DNA sequence: TGCAGCGGCCCCCGGTGCTATAATTCACCCCTCCACTTT. It specifies CSGPRCYNSPLHF.

This clonotype was detected ten times or more. V is TRBV7-2 and J is TRBJ2-4, with 9 bases matching TRBD2. The CDR3 runs 17 residues. V dropped 1 base and J dropped 0; count of bases not matched to a gene: 4. Germline CDR1 and CDR2: SGHTA and FQGNSA. CDR3 DNA: TGTGCCAGCAGCTTAGAGCTAGCGGGGTTAGCCAAAAACATTCAGTACTTC. Encoded protein: CASSLELAGLAKNIQYF.

This clonotype came up a few times. This chain connects TRBV2 to TRBJ1-1; D gene ambiguous. The germline CDR1 and CDR2 sequences are SNHLY and FYNNEI. V gave up 2 bases and J gave up 5 bases, with 12 bases separating them. This CDR3 region has 14 residues. CDR3 loop: CASSERSLRTEAFF. In DNA form, the CDR3 reads TGTGCCAGCAGTGAACGATCCCTGAGGACTGAAGCTTTCTTT. Using reference TRBV2 and TRBJ1-1 for the parts outside the CDR3, the full variable domain is EPEVTQTPSHQVTQMGQEVILRCVPISNHLYFYWYRQILGQKVEFLVSFYNNEISEKSEIFDDQFSVERPDGSNFTLKIRSTKLEDSAMYFCASSERSLRTEAFFGQGTRLTVV.

The V call is TRBV7-2, the J call TRBJ2-7, with no clear D. Germline V lookup: CDR1 SGHTA, CDR2 FQGNSA. The V gene lost 1 base and the J gene lost 1 base, with 5 bases spanning the gap. This CDR3 has 13 amino acids. The DNA of the CDR3 is TGTGCCAGCAGCTTAGTACGGTCCTACGAGCAGTACTTC. Translation: CASSLVRSYEQYF.

The chain combines TRBV27 with TRBJ1-2; 7 positions agree with TRBD1. Trimming at V came to 1 base and at J to 2 bases, leaving 4 bases not matched to a gene. The germline V gene has CDR1 MNHEY and CDR2 SMNVEV (reference sequence). The CDR3 has 15 residues. The chain's CDR3 is CASSLLAGQNYGYTF. The CDR3 bases are TGTGCCAGCAGTTTATTGGCGGGACAGAACTATGGCTACACCTTC.

In this sample, this clonotype turned up many times. CDR3 loop: CASSPGQGAGELFF. The CDR3 DNA sequence: TGCGCCAGCAGCCCGGGACAGGGGGCCGGGGAGCTGTTTTTT. The rearrangement uses TRBV5-1 and TRBJ2-2; TRBD1 matches at 11 bases. CDR1 and CDR2 from the germline V gene are SGHRS and YFSETQ. Losses at the gene ends were 4 bases for V and 6 bases for J; bases not matched to a gene: 2. The CDR3 sequence is 14 residues long.

This chain links TRBV10-3 with TRBJ2-7; the D is unclear. Per the germline V gene, CDR1 is ENHRY and CDR2 is SYGVKD. The CDR3 totals 13 residues. The germline V and J ends were trimmed by 10 bases and 6 bases, with 19 bases remaining between them. CDR3 sequence: CATATELQVEQYF. The CDR3, as DNA: TGTGCCACCGCGACGGAGCTCCAGGTCGAGCAGTACTTC.

For the CDR3, the DNA is TGCGCCAGCAGCTTGCGCCGTGGAGCCTTGGCTAGCGGGGATCAGGAGACCCAGTACTTC. This encodes CASSLRRGALASGDQETQYF. The J gene is TRBJ2-5, the V gene TRBV5-1; 9 nucleotides agree with TRBD2. CDR1 is SGHRS, CDR2 YFSETQ, per germline. The length of the CDR3 is 20 residues. The V segment lost 1 base and the J segment 5 bases; nucleotides outside the gene matches: 21.

J is TRBJ2-6 and V is TRBV12-3 or TRBV12-4; possible D gene TRBD1, 6 bases. V was pared by 8 bases and J by 4 bases, with 12 bases between. The CDR3 has 14 residues. In DNA form, the CDR3 reads TGTGCCAGCGTCAGGGGAGCAGGGGCCAACGTCCTGACTTTC. Translating it yields CASVRGAGANVLTF.

This chain links TRBV20-1 with TRBJ1-1, with 9 bases matching TRBD1. CDR3 length equals 12 residues. After removal of 0 bases from V and 11 bases from J, the junction contained 4 bases not matched to a gene. In germline, CDR1 is DFQATT, CDR2 SNEGSKA (reference sequence). The CDR3 nucleotides are TGCAGTGCTAGAGAGGGGACAGGGACTGCTTTCTTT. It encodes CSAREGTGTAFF.

This clonotype was detected a few times. The chain couples TRBV6-1 to TRBJ1-2, with a tentative D call TRBD1 (6 bases). This CDR3 region has 14 residues. V was shortened by 0 bases and J by 2 bases, with 7 bases between the two germline ends. Germline values: CDR1 MNHNS, CDR2 SASEGT. The DNA for the CDR3 is TGTGCCAGCAGTGAAGCGGGGGGCAACTATGGCTACACCTTC. Translated: CASSEAGGNYGYTF.